This T cell receptor beta chain was identified in a study of T cell responses to AZD1222 COVID-19 vaccine. For the study at large: The study pooled second doses at about 4 or about 12 weeks.

Study-wide results and limits: Donors in the cohort were predominantly white British and more often female, and clonal diversity was possibly underestimated. Repertoire collection took place solely once the T cell response had peaked.

Comments on this clone: Its matching antigen is unknown.

Data came from immunoSEQ multiplex PCR; TCRdb stores just in-frame clones and leaves some out. In the table there are approximately 100,000 clones, roughly 87% of which are singletons. The TCR sequence derives from an adult in good health. Sequenced material: peripheral blood, taken on day 0 of AZD1222 vaccination.

CDR3 loop: CSVRPQGSAYEQYF. DNA for the CDR3: TGCAGCGTACGACCTCAGGGGTCAGCCTACGAGCAGTACTTC. The gene calls are TRBV29-1 and TRBJ2-7, with D maybe TRBD1 (6 bases). The germline V gene has CDR1 SQVTM and CDR2 ANQGSEA. V lost 6 bases and J lost 2, with 17 bases in between. The CDR3 is 14 amino acids.